These T cell receptor beta chains were read from a single sample in a study of early T cells in non-severe SARS-CoV-2 infection. One entry per CDR3 protein results from TCRdb running MiXCR on the 5' RACE reads. Of about 17,000 distinct CDR3 sequences detected, about 5.4% appear once; the ten largest clones hold around 7%. Source: whole blood, taken at baseline. Source of these receptors: an adult who was a healthcare worker with PCR-confirmed SARS-CoV-2 infection or an uninfected control (not recorded which). Each CDR3 is given with its conserved first and last residue. The D gene is left open where the match is weak. Rows give clone size only sometimes, using once, few, many, or a class for an expanded clone.

d_call j_call clone_size v_call cdr3_nt cdr3_aa
- TRBJ1-2 - TRBV18 TGTGCCAGCTCACCACTAACAGCCATTGGCTATGGCTACACCTTC CASSPLTAIGYGYTF
- TRBJ1-1 many TRBV5-1 TGCGCCAGCAGCTTGGCCCTAAGTTCAGGAGGGGGCACTGAAGCTTTCTTT CASSLALSSGGGTEAFF
- TRBJ2-3 - TRBV6-4 TGTGCCAGCAGTGAGGGGGGTGAGTCAGATACGCAGTATTTT CASSEGGESDTQYF
- TRBJ2-5 many TRBV20-1 TGCAGTGCTATTTCAAGCCCCCAAGAGACCCAGTACTTC CSAISSPQETQYF
TRBD1 TRBJ2-7 medium-sized TRBV5-5 TGTGCCAGCAGCTTTTCTGACAGGGTGGACTACGAGCAGTACTTC CASSFSDRVDYEQYF
TRBD1 TRBJ2-1 medium-sized TRBV11-2 TGTGCCAGCAGCTTAGAAGGACAGGGAATATATGAGCAGTTCTTC CASSLEGQGIYEQFF
TRBD2 TRBJ2-3 many TRBV28 TGTGCCAGCATTTTAGCGGGGGGGCCGAATACGCAGTATTTT CASILAGGPNTQYF
- TRBJ1-2 many TRBV11-2 TGTGCCAGCAGCCCAACCCCACAGGGTTGGTATGGCTACACCTTC CASSPTPQGWYGYTF
- TRBJ2-3 medium-sized TRBV6-5 TGTGCCAGCGCTCATGTCGGGGGCCCAGATACGCAGTATTTT CASAHVGGPDTQYF
TRBD1 TRBJ2-7 few TRBV24-1 TGTGCCACCAGTGATCCACTCCGGAGCCTCAAAGACAGGGGCCGTCTACTCTACGAGCAGTACTTC CATSDPLRSLKDRGRLLYEQYF
TRBD1 TRBJ2-7 many TRBV29-1 TGCAGCGTACAGGTACCCGTTCGTCCGGGACAGGGGTATTTGGACGAGCAGTACTTC CSVQVPVRPGQGYLDEQYF
- TRBJ1-2 - TRBV5-6 TGTGCCAGCAGCTTCCCCCCCGATTCCAACTATGGCTACACCTTC CASSFPPDSNYGYTF
- TRBJ2-2 many TRBV5-4 TGTGCCAGCAGCCCAGGTCCAGGGTCGCTCACCGGGGAGCTGTTTTTT CASSPGPGSLTGELFF
- TRBJ2-6 many TRBV7-2 TGTGCCAGCAGCTTAGCCCGCAGCTCTGGGGCCAACGTCCTGACTTTC CASSLARSSGANVLTF
TRBD2 TRBJ2-1 many TRBV18 TGTGCCAGCTCACCACCGTCCAGCGGGGGGTCCTACAATGAGCAGTTCTTC CASSPPSSGGSYNEQFF
- TRBJ2-3 many TRBV20-1 TGCAGTGCAAATAACCCCCCCAGGGGCGATACGCAGTATTTT CSANNPPRGDTQYF
TRBD1 TRBJ2-7 many TRBV3-1 TGTGCCAGCAGCCAAGCATGGGACAGGGCCTACGAGCAGTACTTC CASSQAWDRAYEQYF
- TRBJ1-5 many TRBV6-4 TGTGCCAGCAGTGACGGTTTTCAGCCCCAGCATTTT CASSDGFQPQHF
- TRBJ1-2 - TRBV13 TGTGCCAGCAGCCCTGGGCGGAACTATGGCTACACCTTC CASSPGRNYGYTF
- TRBJ1-6 medium-sized TRBV9 TGTGCCAGCAGCTATCTCCCCCTCCCGGATTCACCCCTCCACTTT CASSYLPLPDSPLHF
- TRBJ1-1 many TRBV7-9 TGTGCCAGCAGCTTAGCGCTCCCAGGGTTGAATGAAGCTTTCTTT CASSLALPGLNEAFF
- TRBJ1-1 many TRBV6-2/TRBV6-3 TGTGCCAGCAGTCCCCACAGGGACACTGAAGCTTTCTTT CASSPHRDTEAFF
- TRBJ1-1 few TRBV6-6 TGTGCCAGCAGTTACTCCGGGGGTATCACTGAAGCTTTCTTT CASSYSGGITEAFF
TRBD1 TRBJ1-4 - TRBV5-5 TGTGCCAGCAGCTTGCCCGGACAGGGACAAAAACTGTTTTTT CASSLPGQGQKLFF
- TRBJ1-5 many TRBV7-8 TGTGCCAGCAGCTTAAAGGGCCCCGACAGCAATCAGCCCCAGCATTTT CASSLKGPDSNQPQHF
TRBD1 TRBJ1-1 many TRBV7-6 TGTGCCAGCAGCTTAGAAGGGACAGTTTACACTGAAGCTTTCTTT CASSLEGTVYTEAFF
TRBD1 TRBJ2-1 many TRBV19 TGTGCCAGTAGTACGAAAACCGGGACAGGCGAGTTCTTC CASSTKTGTGEFF
TRBD1 TRBJ1-4 many TRBV6-5 TGTGCCAGCAGTCCCGGGACAGTTCGTGATGAAAAACTGTTTTTT CASSPGTVRDEKLFF
- TRBJ1-4 medium-sized TRBV10-2 TGCGCCAGCAAGGAGAGTCAGTCCTGGTACACTAATGAAAAACTGTTTTTT CASKESQSWYTNEKLFF
- TRBJ2-3 many TRBV7-3 TGTGCCAGCAGCTCCGGGGAATACAGGCGCACAGATACGCAGTATTTT CASSSGEYRRTDTQYF
- TRBJ2-7 many TRBV18 TGTGCCAGCTCACCACCAGCGTCCTACGAGCAGTACTTC CASSPPASYEQYF
TRBD2 TRBJ2-1 many TRBV11-3 TGTGCCAGTAGTCGCGGGGGGGCCAAGAAAAATGAGCAGTTCTTC CASSRGGAKKNEQFF
TRBD1 TRBJ2-7 many TRBV4-3 TGCGCCAGCAGCCTTCCCGTCCACAGGGGGTGCTCCTACGAGCAGTACTTC CASSLPVHRGCSYEQYF
- TRBJ2-5 many TRBV29-1 TGCAGCGTCTTACATACCCTCGGAGGGGGGGTTAAAGAGACCCAGTACTTC CSVLHTLGGGVKETQYF
TRBD1 TRBJ2-2 many TRBV6-5 TGTGCCAGCAGTTACTCGTTTACAGGGGCGGACGGGGAGCTGTTTTTT CASSYSFTGADGELFF
- TRBJ1-6 many TRBV11-3 TGTGCCAGCAGCCTTCTCCGCGATTCACCCCTCCACTTT CASSLLRDSPLHF
- TRBJ1-1 many TRBV21-1 TGTGCCAGCAGCGAAGGGAAGCCAGTACAACTGAACACTGAAGCTTTCTTT CASSEGKPVQLNTEAFF
- TRBJ1-1 few TRBV28 TGTGCCAGCAACGGGGGCTACGGGGTAAACACTGAAGCTTTCTTT CASNGGYGVNTEAFF
- TRBJ2-3 few TRBV20-1 TGCAGTGCGCCTTCCGGGGCCAGCACAGATACGCAGTATTTT CSAPSGASTDTQYF
- TRBJ1-2 many TRBV6-6 TGTGCCACCAGGGCAGGGTCTAACTATGGCTACACCTTC CATRAGSNYGYTF
- TRBJ2-4 many TRBV20-1 TGCAGTGCTATCCGGCGGGATCTGACCAAAAACATTCAGTACTTC CSAIRRDLTKNIQYF
TRBD1 TRBJ1-3 many TRBV19 TGTGCCAGTAGTAGACGGGACAGGGCGAGAGAAAACACCATATATTTT CASSRRDRARENTIYF
TRBD2 TRBJ2-1 medium-sized TRBV4-3 TGCGCCAGCAGCCAGGATCTAGCGGGGGGGCCGTATAATGAGCAGTTCTTC CASSQDLAGGPYNEQFF
TRBD1 TRBJ2-7 many TRBV4-2 TGTGCCAGCAGCCAAGGTACAGGACAGGGGTCCTACGAGCAGTACTTC CASSQGTGQGSYEQYF
TRBD1 TRBJ1-5 many TRBV12-3/TRBV12-4 TGTGCCAGCAGTTCTAGGACAGGGGTGGGACAGCCCCAGCATTTT CASSSRTGVGQPQHF
TRBD1 TRBJ1-6 many TRBV11-2 TGTGCCAGCAGCTTTGGACAGGGGATCTATAATTCACCCCTCCACTTT CASSFGQGIYNSPLHF
- TRBJ2-7 medium-sized TRBV20-1 TGCAGTGCCCAGGCCGGGGGGCAGCGCGAGCAGTACTTC CSAQAGGQREQYF
- TRBJ2-3 - TRBV7-3 TGTGCCAGCAGCCGGACCGGGACAGATACGCAGTATTTT CASSRTGTDTQYF
- TRBJ1-1 many TRBV25-1 TGTGCCAGCAGCCCTGAAGGACGAACTGAAGCTTTCTTT CASSPEGRTEAFF
- TRBJ2-7 many TRBV19 TGTGCCAGTAGTATAGGAGTCACAGGGCGGTACGAGCAGTACTTC CASSIGVTGRYEQYF
TRBD1 TRBJ2-5 many TRBV19 TGTGCCAGTAGTATAGACAGAGACAGGGTGGGAGAGACCCAGTACTTC CASSIDRDRVGETQYF
- TRBJ2-1 many TRBV5-4 TGTGCCAGCAGCTTGGAGAATGAGCAGTTCTTC CASSLENEQFF
TRBD1 TRBJ2-3 many TRBV24-1 TGTGCCACCAGTGTAACAGGGGAGTTGACGCAGTATTTT CATSVTGELTQYF
- TRBJ2-7 many TRBV10-3 TGTGCCATCAGTGACTCTATGGCGGGGAGCGAGCAGTACTTC CAISDSMAGSEQYF
- TRBJ1-1 many TRBV5-8 TGTGCCAGCAGCTTTGGCACACTGAACACTGAAGCTTTCTTT CASSFGTLNTEAFF
- TRBJ2-7 many TRBV6-6 TGTGCCAGCAGTTACCCGAGGGGAAGCTCCTACGAGCAGTACTTC CASSYPRGSSYEQYF
- TRBJ2-1 few TRBV7-9 TGTGCCAGCAGCTTTGGCGGGCTTTCGATAGATGAGCAGTTCTTC CASSFGGLSIDEQFF
- TRBJ1-2 many TRBV18 TGTGCCAGCTCACCCAACCCGGCGGAGGGCTACACCTTC CASSPNPAEGYTF